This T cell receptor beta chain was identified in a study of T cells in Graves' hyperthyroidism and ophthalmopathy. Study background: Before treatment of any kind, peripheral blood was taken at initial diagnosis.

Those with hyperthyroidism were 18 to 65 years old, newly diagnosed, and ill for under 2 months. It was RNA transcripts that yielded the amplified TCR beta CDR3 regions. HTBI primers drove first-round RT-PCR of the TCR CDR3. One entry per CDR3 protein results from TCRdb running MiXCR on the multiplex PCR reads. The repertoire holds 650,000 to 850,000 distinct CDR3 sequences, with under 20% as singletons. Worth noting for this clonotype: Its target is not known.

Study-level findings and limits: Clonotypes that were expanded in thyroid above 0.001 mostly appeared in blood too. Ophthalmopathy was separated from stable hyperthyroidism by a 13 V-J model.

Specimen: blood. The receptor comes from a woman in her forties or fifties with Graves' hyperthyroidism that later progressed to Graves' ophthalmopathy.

The CDR3 spells CAIQRGDRTDTQYF. DNA for the CDR3: TGTGCCATCCAGCGGGGGGACCGCACAGATACGCAGTATTTT. V usage is TRBV10-3 and J usage is TRBJ2-3; TRBD2 matches at 9 bases. This CDR3 has 14 residues. With V trimmed by 8 bases and J by 1 base, 4 bases remained unmatched. Germline values: CDR1 ENHRY, CDR2 SYGVKD.